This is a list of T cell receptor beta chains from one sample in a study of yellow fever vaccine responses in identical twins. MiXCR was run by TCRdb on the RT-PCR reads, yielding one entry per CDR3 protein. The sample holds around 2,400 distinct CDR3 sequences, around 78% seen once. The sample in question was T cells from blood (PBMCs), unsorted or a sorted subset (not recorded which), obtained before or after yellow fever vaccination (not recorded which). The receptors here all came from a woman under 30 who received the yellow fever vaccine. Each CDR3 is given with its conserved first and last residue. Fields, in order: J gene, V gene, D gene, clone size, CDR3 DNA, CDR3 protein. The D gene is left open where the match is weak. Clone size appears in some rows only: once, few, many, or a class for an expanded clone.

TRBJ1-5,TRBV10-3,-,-,TGTGCCATCAGTGATTCGGGGGGGAGCAATCAGCCCCAGCATTTT,CAISDSGGSNQPQHF
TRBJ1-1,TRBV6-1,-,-,TGTGCCAGCAGGAACAGGTCCTTTACTTTCTTT,CASRNRSFTFF
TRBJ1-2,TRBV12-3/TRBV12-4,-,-,TGTGCCAGCGGCCAGACAGCTGGCTACACCTTC,CASGQTAGYTF
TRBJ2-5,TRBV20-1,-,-,TGCAGTGGATACAGGGTCCCCCAAGAGACCCAGTACTTC,CSGYRVPQETQYF
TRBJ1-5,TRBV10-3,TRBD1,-,TGTGCCATCAGTGGACAGGGTTGGCAGCCCCAGCATTTT,CAISGQGWQPQHF
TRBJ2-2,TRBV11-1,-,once,TGTGCCAGCAGCTTATCCTCATCCGGAGGGGAGGAGCTGTTTTTT,CASSLSSSGGEELFF
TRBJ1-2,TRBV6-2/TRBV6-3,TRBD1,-,TGTGCCAGCAGTTACTCTACAGGGGTGAACTATGGCTACACCTTC,CASSYSTGVNYGYTF
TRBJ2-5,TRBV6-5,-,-,TGTGCCAGCAGTTACTCGCCGGAGACCCAGTACTTC,CASSYSPETQYF
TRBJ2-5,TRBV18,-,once,TGTGCCAGCTCACCACCCCAAGAGACCCAGTACTTC,CASSPPQETQYF
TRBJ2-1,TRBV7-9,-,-,TGTGCCAGCAGCTTATTCGGGGGCCACAATGAGCAGTTCTTC,CASSLFGGHNEQFF
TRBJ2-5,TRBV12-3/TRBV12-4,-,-,TGTGCCAGCAGTTCTGGACGGGGACAAGAGACCCAGTACTTC,CASSSGRGQETQYF
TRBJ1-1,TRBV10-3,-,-,TGTGCCATCAGTGAGTCCGCAGCCCGAAGTTACAGGAACACTGAAGCTTTCTTT,CAISESAARSYRNTEAFF
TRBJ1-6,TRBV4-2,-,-,TGTGCCAGCAGCCAAGAGTTCCGAAATTCACCCCTCCACTTT,CASSQEFRNSPLHF
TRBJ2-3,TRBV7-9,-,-,TGTGCCAGCAGCTTGGGGGCGGGGTCAGATACGCAGTATTTT,CASSLGAGSDTQYF
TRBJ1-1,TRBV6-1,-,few,TGTGCCGGCGGGCGCAGCATGAACACTGAAGCTTTCTTT,CAGGRSMNTEAFF
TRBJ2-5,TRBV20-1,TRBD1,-,TGCAGTGCTCCCGGGACAGGGCACGAGACCCAGTACTTC,CSAPGTGHETQYF
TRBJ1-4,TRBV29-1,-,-,TGCAGCGTCGACCCGGGTCTTAATGAAAAACTGTTTTTT,CSVDPGLNEKLFF